Listed below are T cell receptor beta chains from one sample, sequenced in a study of siplizumab effects on memory and regulatory T cells. No antigen has been identified for these receptors. Data came from immunoSEQ multiplex PCR; TCRdb stores just in-frame clones and leaves some out. In the table there are 9,500 to 11,000 clones, roughly two fifths of which are singletons. The sequenced material came from CFSE-low (dividing) CD8+ T cells sorted from an allogeneic mixed lymphocyte reaction. The receptors shown here come from a human donor in good health; the cells came from an allogeneic mixed lymphocyte reaction. Both conserved end residues are part of each CDR3. The order of the fields is J gene, V gene, CDR3 protein.

J gene: TRBJ2-7
V gene: TRBV27
CDR3 protein: CASRPAGGGTNSYEQYF

J gene: TRBJ2-7
V gene: TRBV2
CDR3 protein: CASSEDRGNYEQYF

J gene: TRBJ2-7
V gene: TRBV5-4
CDR3 protein: CASSFTSGDYEQYF

J gene: TRBJ2-1
V gene: TRBV5-6
CDR3 protein: CASSVDRKLYNEQFF

J gene: TRBJ2-7
V gene: TRBV5-6
CDR3 protein: CASSLGRSTYEQYF

J gene: TRBJ2-7
V gene: TRBV6-1
CDR3 protein: CASSGMAYEQYF

J gene: TRBJ2-1
V gene: TRBV19
CDR3 protein: CASNGGLLYEQFF

J gene: TRBJ1-1
V gene: TRBV9
CDR3 protein: CASSVGSDTEAFF

J gene: TRBJ2-7
V gene: TRBV6-8
CDR3 protein: CASSYSGRSEQYF

J gene: TRBJ1-1
V gene: TRBV29-1
CDR3 protein: CSVEDPGVNTEAFF

J gene: TRBJ1-2
V gene: TRBV4-3
CDR3 protein: CASSQDTWASYGYTF

J gene: TRBJ1-2
V gene: TRBV9
CDR3 protein: CASSGYPHYGYTF

J gene: TRBJ1-6
V gene: TRBV6-1
CDR3 protein: CASSEGGQDSPLHF

J gene: TRBJ2-7
V gene: TRBV4-2
CDR3 protein: CASSLGSDSYEQYF

J gene: TRBJ2-2
V gene: TRBV19
CDR3 protein: CASSIIGNGELFF

J gene: TRBJ2-2
V gene: TRBV5-6
CDR3 protein: CASSLVGRTVGELFF

J gene: TRBJ2-1
V gene: TRBV9
CDR3 protein: CASSAPGGARNEQFF

J gene: TRBJ1-6
V gene: TRBV5-5
CDR3 protein: CASSLGLVSYNSPLHF

J gene: TRBJ2-1
V gene: TRBV6-5
CDR3 protein: CASSPTENYYNEQFF

J gene: TRBJ1-3
V gene: TRBV30
CDR3 protein: CAGGTGNSGNTIYF

J gene: TRBJ1-2
V gene: TRBV29-1
CDR3 protein: CSQKLVRLYGYTF

J gene: TRBJ1-4
V gene: TRBV5-8
CDR3 protein: CASSLGTGAGEKLFF

J gene: TRBJ2-2
V gene: TRBV15
CDR3 protein: CATSSDPTGELFF

J gene: TRBJ1-6
V gene: TRBV4-2
CDR3 protein: CASSHHRGSPLHF

J gene: TRBJ2-3
V gene: TRBV4-1
CDR3 protein: CASSHTGQQTTDTQYF

J gene: TRBJ1-1
V gene: TRBV11-2
CDR3 protein: CASSWGDTEAFF

J gene: TRBJ2-7
V gene: TRBV4-1
CDR3 protein: CASSQAVRYEQYF

J gene: TRBJ2-1
V gene: TRBV5-6
CDR3 protein: CASSSNGGAWNEQFF

J gene: TRBJ2-7
V gene: TRBV30
CDR3 protein: CASPGQGTYEQYF

J gene: TRBJ2-5
V gene: TRBV27
CDR3 protein: CASSPGTWGETQYF

J gene: TRBJ2-2
V gene: TRBV27
CDR3 protein: CASSQNTGELFF

J gene: TRBJ1-1
V gene: TRBV30
CDR3 protein: CAWSVLVNTEAFF

J gene: TRBJ1-2
V gene: TRBV29-1
CDR3 protein: CSVEGGRVGYTF

J gene: TRBJ1-4
V gene: TRBV28
CDR3 protein: CASSWGGEKLFF

J gene: TRBJ2-7
V gene: TRBV6-5
CDR3 protein: CASSYGSGGAYEQYF

J gene: TRBJ2-7
V gene: TRBV5-8
CDR3 protein: CASSLLTSEDGQYF

J gene: TRBJ1-5
V gene: TRBV6-5
CDR3 protein: CASTGGNQPQHF

J gene: TRBJ1-2
V gene: TRBV14
CDR3 protein: CASSPDRGAYGYTF

J gene: TRBJ1-2
V gene: TRBV27
CDR3 protein: CASSPRVNYGYTF

J gene: TRBJ2-5
V gene: TRBV11-3
CDR3 protein: CASSLDGVEETQYF

J gene: TRBJ1-2
V gene: TRBV25-1
CDR3 protein: CASERQGVGGYTF

J gene: TRBJ2-6
V gene: TRBV7-9
CDR3 protein: CASSLGGVGANVLTF

J gene: TRBJ2-1
V gene: TRBV7-9
CDR3 protein: CASSLGEVLAAYNEQFF

J gene: TRBJ2-7
V gene: TRBV7-9
CDR3 protein: CASSLGRREQYF

J gene: TRBJ2-7
V gene: TRBV4-1
CDR3 protein: CASSQVQTDNSYEQYF

J gene: TRBJ1-1
V gene: TRBV15
CDR3 protein: CATSRDGPGRENTEAFF

J gene: TRBJ1-1
V gene: TRBV5-1
CDR3 protein: CASSLGRSNLWAFF

J gene: TRBJ2-1
V gene: TRBV7-9
CDR3 protein: CASSPPTSGGAAYNEQFF

J gene: TRBJ2-7
V gene: TRBV5-6
CDR3 protein: CASSFSLNRGTYEQYF

J gene: TRBJ2-1
V gene: TRBV7-7
CDR3 protein: CASSLVGQKYNEQFF

J gene: TRBJ1-2
V gene: TRBV19
CDR3 protein: CATSDSPANYGYTF

J gene: TRBJ2-7
V gene: TRBV6-5
CDR3 protein: CASSYSGGHYYEQYF

J gene: TRBJ2-7
V gene: TRBV4-1
CDR3 protein: CASSQDSREGSYEQYF

J gene: TRBJ1-5
V gene: TRBV15
CDR3 protein: CATSRDRDNQPQHF

J gene: TRBJ1-1
V gene: TRBV19
CDR3 protein: CASGQGSPEAFF